The 28 T cell receptor beta chains presented below share a single source sample, sequenced in a study of shared clonotypes between healthy human individuals. Libraries were prepared by immunoSEQ multiplex PCR; TCRdb keeps only in-frame clonotypes and omits some of them. The repertoire includes about 490,000 clones, 79% of them detected once, and about 12% sits in the top ten. The sample comprised PBMCs. The origin of the receptors is a woman aged 40 to 50 in good health. Some clones in this sample may be carry-over from other donors' samples.

This clone was counted at least ten times. This chain links TRBV18 with TRBJ1-2; 10 positions match TRBD1. The trim removed 5 bases at V and 5 bases at J, leaving 8 bases unmatched. Per the germline V gene, CDR1 is KGHSH and CDR2 is LQKENI. CDR3 length: 15 residues. CDR3 in amino acids: CASSNRDRGLYGYTF. In nucleotides, the CDR3 is TGTGCCAGCTCAAACCGGGACAGGGGTCTTTATGGCTACACCTTC.

V gene TRBV28 combines with J gene TRBJ1-3, with D maybe TRBD1 (6 bases). V was trimmed by 8 bases and J by 3 bases, leaving 17 bases between them. CDR3 size: 15 residues. The V gene's germline CDR1 is MDHEN and CDR2 SYDVKM. The CDR3, as DNA: TGTGCCAGCTCGGATACAGGGTATAATGGAAACACCATATATTTT. Translating it yields CASSDTGYNGNTIYF. The whole variable domain, remainder taken from reference TRBV28 and TRBJ1-3, is DVKVTQSSRYLVKRTGEKVFLECVQDMDHENMFWYRQDPGLGLRLIYFSYDVKMKEKGDIPEGYSVSREKKERFSLILESASTNQTSMYLCASSDTGYNGNTIYFGEGSWLTVV.

The chain recombines TRBV4-1 with TRBJ2-7, with 10 bases aligning to TRBD2. This CDR3 has 16 amino acids. Looked up from germline, CDR1 is MGHRA and CDR2 is YSYEKL. The J segment lost 5 bases and the V segment lost 0 bases, leaving 7 bases of the junction unmatched. CDR3 nucleotides: TGCGCCAGCAGCCAAGAGCCCCTAGCGGGAGTTGACGAGCAGTACTTC. Residues: CASSQEPLAGVDEQYF.

The rearrangement uses TRBV7-8 and TRBJ2-7, with 10 bases identical to TRBD1. Unmatched junction bases numbered 8, after V lost 6 bases and J lost 3 bases. Germline V gene sequence: CDR1 SGHVS, CDR2 FQNEAQ. The CDR3 is 15 amino acids. CDR3 nucleotides: TGTGCCAGCAGTTTTGGCGGGACAGGGGTCTACGAGCAGTACTTC. As protein: CASSFGGTGVYEQYF.

The genes are TRBV28 and TRBJ1-4; the D gene is possibly TRBD1 (5 bases). The V end lost 7 bases, the J end lost 7 bases, and 13 bases lay between the germline ends. The CDR3 loop spans 13 amino acids. In germline, CDR1 is MDHEN, CDR2 SYDVKM. This CDR3 is CASTKTGPEKLFF. The CDR3 nucleotides are TGTGCCAGCACCAAAACGGGGCCTGAAAAACTGTTTTTT.

The chain is built from TRBV29-1 and TRBJ2-1, with 7 bases lining up with TRBD2. This CDR3 has 15 amino acids. Germline CDR1 SQVTM, CDR2 ANQGSEA. V was clipped by 4 bases and J by 2 bases; unmatched bases: 8. CDR3 sequence: CSVVRQGLAYNEQFF. CDR3 DNA: TGCAGCGTTGTTCGGCAAGGACTAGCCTACAATGAGCAGTTCTTC.

The chain links TRBV2 to TRBJ1-5, with 10 bases that match TRBD1. Per the germline V gene, CDR1 is SNHLY and CDR2 is FYNNEI. CDR3 length: 14 residues. The ends lost 6 bases at V and 11 bases at J; junction bases unmatched: 10. The CDR3 loop is CASRAGTGDGTQHF. In DNA, the CDR3 is TGTGCCAGCAGGGCCGGGACAGGGGATGGGACCCAGCATTTT.

The gene calls are TRBV30 and TRBJ2-7, with D possibly being TRBD2 (6 bases). The V gene's germline CDR1 is GTSNPN and CDR2 SVGIG (reference sequence). The ends were cut back, 0 bases at V and 0 bases at J, with 9 bases in the middle. The CDR3 length is 14 residues. The DNA for the CDR3 is TGTGCCTGGAGTGTATCCGGGGGCTCCTACGAGCAGTACTTC. Protein product: CAWSVSGGSYEQYF.

The rearrangement uses TRBV18 and TRBJ2-1; TRBD2 matches at 8 bases. Germline V CDR1 and CDR2: KGHSH, LQKENI. The CDR3 has 16 residues. The V segment lost 3 bases and the J segment 4 bases; nucleotides outside the gene matches: 8. The CDR3 reads CASSPASGRGYNEQFF. In DNA form, the CDR3 reads TGTGCCAGCTCACCTGCATCCGGGAGGGGGTACAATGAGCAGTTCTTC.

This chain links TRBV28 with TRBJ1-2; D unresolved. This CDR3 contains 16 residues. Germline V gene lookup returns CDR1 MDHEN and CDR2 SYDVKM. V lost 5 bases and J lost 4, with 20 bases in between. Here the CDR3 reads CASSPPGQAPPYGYTF. The CDR3 DNA sequence: TGTGCCAGCAGTCCCCCCGGCCAGGCCCCGCCCTATGGCTACACCTTC.

V and J are TRBV28 and TRBJ1-5, with a weak D call TRBD1 (5 bases). Deletions cut 2 bases from V and 0 bases from J, with 14 bases between. The length of the CDR3 is 17 residues. Looked up from germline, CDR1 is MDHEN and CDR2 is SYDVKM. Here the CDR3 reads CASSLRDLLYSNQPQHF. The CDR3 DNA reads as TGTGCCAGCAGTTTACGGGACCTCCTGTATAGCAATCAGCCCCAGCATTTT.

The chain uses TRBV5-1 and TRBJ1-4; D perhaps matches TRBD1 (6 bases). CDR3 length: 16 amino acids. V was trimmed by 1 base and J by 5 bases, leaving 15 bases between them. Per germline, CDR1 SGHRS and CDR2 YFSETQ. The CDR3 protein is CASSLIAGAINEKLFF. The CDR3 region has the DNA TGCGCCAGCAGCTTGATCGCGGGGGCCATAAATGAAAAACTGTTTTTT.

The V and J genes are TRBV6-4 and TRBJ2-2, with 8 bases identical to TRBD1. V lost 6 bases and J lost 0; bases outside the gene matches: 9. The CDR3 length is 17 residues. Germline assignment: CDR1 MRHNA and CDR2 SNTAGT. The chain's CDR3 is CASSAQGTGSNTGELFF. DNA for the CDR3: TGTGCCAGCAGCGCCCAAGGGACAGGTTCGAACACCGGGGAGCTGTTTTTT.

V usage is TRBV5-4 and J usage is TRBJ2-7; 8 bases are a match to TRBD2. Germline values: CDR1 SGHNT, CDR2 YYREEE (reference sequence). Losses at the gene ends were 4 bases for V and 6 bases for J; bases not matched to a gene: 9. There are 14 residues in the CDR3. The CDR3 loop reads CASSPPGLGSEQYF. DNA for the CDR3: TGTGCCAGCAGCCCGCCGGGACTAGGGAGCGAGCAGTACTTC.

This clone was recorded at least ten times. V and J are TRBV18 and TRBJ2-7; 7 bases fit TRBD2. Germline V gene lookup returns CDR1 KGHSH and CDR2 LQKENI. The CDR3 contains 16 residues. The V segment lost 3 bases and the J segment 2 bases; nucleotides outside the gene matches: 10. CDR3 amino acids: CASSPNTGTNTYEQYF. The CDR3 DNA follows: TGTGCCAGCTCACCTAACACCGGGACTAACACCTACGAGCAGTACTTC.

The chain carries TRBV7-2 and TRBJ2-7; 8 nucleotides agree with TRBD2. Germline V gene lookup returns CDR1 SGHTA and CDR2 FQGNSA. The length of the CDR3 is 15 residues. V was pared by 1 base and J by 2 bases, with 4 bases of the junction left unmatched. CDR3 in amino acids: CASSLGSGSAYEQYF. CDR3 bases: TGTGCCAGCAGCTTAGGCAGCGGGAGCGCCTACGAGCAGTACTTC.

The J gene is TRBJ2-1, the V gene TRBV4-1, with 9 bases fitting TRBD2. Per the germline V gene, CDR1 is MGHRA and CDR2 is YSYEKL. This CDR3 has 17 amino acids. V shed 0 bases, J shed 5 bases, and the junction held 8 bases outside the gene matches. Here the CDR3 DNA reads TGCGCCAGCAGCCAAGAGAGGGGACTAGCATCTCACAATGAGCAGTTCTTC. This gives the protein CASSQERGLASHNEQFF.

The genes are TRBV7-2 and TRBJ2-7; D may be TRBD1 (6 bases). Deletions cut 2 bases from V and 7 bases from J, with 18 bases between. Per the germline V gene, CDR1 is SGHTA and CDR2 is FQGNSA. The CDR3 loop spans 15 amino acids. Here the CDR3 reads CASSLRQGRIGEQYF. The CDR3 bases are TGTGCCAGCAGCTTACGTCAGGGGCGTATCGGTGAGCAGTACTTC.

This clone was detected many times. The rearrangement uses TRBV18 and TRBJ2-5; D is perhaps TRBD2 (5 bases). The DNA end favors TRBJ2-7, so the J call may be wrong. CDR1 and CDR2 (germline): KGHSH, LQKENI. This CDR3 region has 13 residues. CDR3 DNA: TGTGCCAGCTCACCCGCTCGGACTGGCGAGCAGTACTTC. Protein: CASSPARTGEQYF.

The chain is built from TRBV2 and TRBJ2-5; tentatively, D is TRBD1 or TRBD2 (5 bases each). The DNA end favors TRBJ2-7, so the J call may be wrong. CDR1 and CDR2 (germline): SNHLY, FYNNEI. This CDR3 contains 15 residues. Here the CDR3 reads CASSGWDGGSYEQYF. The CDR3 coding sequence is TGTGCCAGCAGTGGTTGGGATGGGGGTTCCTACGAGCAGTACTTC.

This clone is a singleton in its sample. This chain joins TRBV30 and TRBJ1-2, with D possibly being TRBD1 (6 bases). V shed 3 bases and J shed 4 bases, with 12 bases lying between them. CDR1 is GTSNPN and CDR2 is SVGIG in the germline V gene (reference sequence). The CDR3 runs to 13 residues. CDR3 region: CAWSLGQIYGYTF. CDR3 DNA sequence: TGTGCCTGGAGCCTGGGACAAATCTATGGCTACACCTTC.

This chain links TRBV28 with TRBJ1-1; TRBD1 matches 9 bases. This CDR3 region has 15 residues. J was trimmed by 5 bases and V by 5 bases; bases with no gene match: 9. Germline CDR1 reads MDHEN; CDR2 reads SYDVKM. The CDR3 DNA follows: TGTGCCAGCAGTCAACCGACAGGGGGGTTGACTGAAGCTTTCTTT. Translating gives CASSQPTGGLTEAFF.

The chain recombines TRBV28 with TRBJ2-4; 13 bases align to TRBD2. V dropped 6 bases and J dropped 1; count of bases not matched to a gene: 9. Germline V gene sequence: CDR1 MDHEN, CDR2 SYDVKM. The CDR3 has 18 residues. The CDR3 sequence: CASSLLAGGTEAKNIQYF. The DNA of the CDR3 is TGTGCCAGCAGCTTACTAGCGGGAGGGACCGAGGCCAAAAACATTCAGTACTTC.

The chain is built from TRBV7-8 and TRBJ1-5; D may be TRBD1 (5 bases). The CDR3 spans 15 residues. The germline CDR1 and CDR2 sequences are SGHVS and FQNEAQ. Trimming cost V 6 bases and J 3 bases, with 15 bases left between them. This CDR3 is CASSLGHNYNQPQHF. DNA for the CDR3: TGTGCCAGCAGTCTAGGACACAACTACAATCAGCCCCAGCATTTT.

The DNA for the CDR3 is TGCGCCAGCAGCCAAGGTGGGACTTCCACAGATACGCAGTATTTT. Protein: CASSQGGTSTDTQYF. The chain is built from TRBV4-3 and TRBJ2-3, with D possibly being TRBD2 (6 bases). The CDR3 consists of 15 residues. Germline CDR1 and CDR2: LGHNA and YSLEER. The V end lost 1 base, the J end lost 2 bases, and 10 bases lay between the germline ends.

The CDR3: CASTGFSGSPYNEQFF. CDR3 DNA sequence: TGCGCCAGTACAGGGTTTAGCGGGAGCCCCTACAATGAGCAGTTCTTC. The chain links TRBV10-2 to TRBJ2-1; TRBD2 aligns across 9 bases. After removal of 9 bases from V and 2 bases from J, the junction contained 11 bases not matched to a gene. CDR1 and CDR2 from the germline V gene are WSHSY and SAAADI. The CDR3 spans 16 residues.

The chain has TRBV5-4 and TRBJ2-5, with unresolved D. This CDR3 has 18 amino acids. Trimming removed 2 bases from V and 3 bases from J, with 23 bases in between. Germline V gene data show CDR1 as SGHNT and CDR2 as YYREEE (reference sequence). Written as DNA, the CDR3 is TGTGCCAGCAGCTTTTTGGGTGGCTGGGGAATCGAGAAAGAGACCCAGTACTTC. Translating it yields CASSFLGGWGIEKETQYF.

The genes are TRBV6-6 and TRBJ2-7; no definite D call. From germline, CDR1 is MNHNY and CDR2 SVGAGI (reference sequence). The CDR3 consists of 12 residues. Trimming took off 0 bases at V and 0 bases at J, with 0 bases between the two ends. CDR3 nucleotide sequence: TGTGCCAGCAGTTACTCCTCCTACGAGCAGTACTTC. Its translation: CASSYSSYEQYF.